The rows below give T cell receptor beta chains drawn from one sample of a study of shared clonotypes between healthy human individuals. TCRdb keeps only in-frame clones here, not all; method: immunoSEQ multiplex PCR. This table holds 2 million to 2.5 million clones, over 85% found once. What was sequenced was naive CD4+ T cells from PBMCs. These receptors were obtained from a man between 18 and 29 years old in good health. Some clones in this sample may be carry-over from other donors' samples. CDR3s include the opening cysteine and the closing phenylalanine or tryptophan. Fields, in order: V gene, clone size, J gene, D gene, CDR3 DNA, CDR3 protein. The D gene is left open where the match is weak. The size field is filled for only some rows; it gives once, few, many or a size class.

v_call: TRBV2; clone_size: few; j_call: TRBJ1-5; d_call: TRBD1; cdr3_nt: TGTGCCAGCAAGGACAGGGTCAATCAGCCCCAGCATTTT; cdr3_aa: CASKDRVNQPQHF
v_call: TRBV4-1; clone_size: -; j_call: TRBJ2-3; d_call: -; cdr3_nt: TGCGCCAGCAGCCAAGCCCACACAGATACGCAGTATTTT; cdr3_aa: CASSQAHTDTQYF
v_call: TRBV7-2; clone_size: -; j_call: TRBJ2-3; d_call: TRBD2; cdr3_nt: TGTGCCAGCAGCTTAGAGAGGTCTAGCGGTTCTCAAAGCACAGATACGCAGTATTTT; cdr3_aa: CASSLERSSGSQSTDTQYF
v_call: TRBV28; clone_size: -; j_call: TRBJ1-5; d_call: TRBD1; cdr3_nt: TGTGCCAGCAGAGCCTTCACAGGGGCCTTTCAGCCCCAGCATTTT; cdr3_aa: CASRAFTGAFQPQHF
v_call: TRBV19; clone_size: -; j_call: TRBJ1-4; d_call: TRBD1; cdr3_nt: TGTGCCTCCAGACTCCAGGGGGCAACTAATGAAAAACTGTTTTTT; cdr3_aa: CASRLQGATNEKLFF
v_call: TRBV2; clone_size: -; j_call: TRBJ2-3; d_call: TRBD2; cdr3_nt: TGTGCCAGCAGTCTAGCGGGAGGCACTAGCACAGATACGCAGTATTTT; cdr3_aa: CASSLAGGTSTDTQYF
v_call: TRBV5-6; clone_size: -; j_call: TRBJ2-1; d_call: -; cdr3_nt: TGTGCCAGCAGCTTGGTGGGGACCTACAATGAGCAGTTCTTC; cdr3_aa: CASSLVGTYNEQFF
v_call: TRBV16; clone_size: -; j_call: TRBJ2-7; d_call: -; cdr3_nt: TGTGCCAGCAGCCAATCTCGGGGAACCGGGCAGTACTTC; cdr3_aa: CASSQSRGTGQYF
v_call: TRBV18; clone_size: once; j_call: TRBJ1-1; d_call: -; cdr3_nt: TGTGCCAGCTCACCTTCCCAGGACATTGAAGCTTTCTTT; cdr3_aa: CASSPSQDIEAFF
v_call: TRBV6-6; clone_size: few; j_call: TRBJ2-2; d_call: -; cdr3_nt: TGTGCCAGCAGTTACGGGAGGACCGGGGAGCTGTTTTTT; cdr3_aa: CASSYGRTGELFF
v_call: TRBV6-5; clone_size: -; j_call: TRBJ2-7; d_call: TRBD2; cdr3_nt: TGTGCCAGCAGCCAGGGGACTAGCAGATCCTACGAGCAGTACTTC; cdr3_aa: CASSQGTSRSYEQYF
v_call: TRBV28; clone_size: -; j_call: TRBJ2-3; d_call: -; cdr3_nt: TGTGCCAGCAGCCCTTCCACAGATACGCAGTATTTT; cdr3_aa: CASSPSTDTQYF
v_call: TRBV19; clone_size: -; j_call: TRBJ2-5; d_call: -; cdr3_nt: TGTGCCAGCGAAGGTACAGCTAAAGAGACCCAGTACTTC; cdr3_aa: CASEGTAKETQYF
v_call: TRBV6-5; clone_size: -; j_call: TRBJ1-2; d_call: TRBD1; cdr3_nt: TGTGCCAGCAGTTACGGCAGGACAGGGACGGGCTATGGCTACACCTTC; cdr3_aa: CASSYGRTGTGYGYTF
v_call: TRBV9; clone_size: -; j_call: TRBJ2-5; d_call: -; cdr3_nt: TGTGCCAGCAGTCCAATAGGGGCTTCGGAGACCCAGTACTTC; cdr3_aa: CASSPIGASETQYF
v_call: TRBV9; clone_size: once; j_call: TRBJ2-5; d_call: -; cdr3_nt: TGTGCCAGCAGCGTAGGGGGGCGTACACCAGAGACCCAGTACTTC; cdr3_aa: CASSVGGRTPETQYF
v_call: TRBV5-4; clone_size: -; j_call: TRBJ1-4; d_call: -; cdr3_nt: TGTGCCAGCAGCGAACGGACAGAGATTACAACTAATGAAAAACTGTTTTTT; cdr3_aa: CASSERTEITTNEKLFF
v_call: TRBV5-1; clone_size: once; j_call: TRBJ2-7; d_call: TRBD1; cdr3_nt: TGCGCCAGCAGCCCGGGCCGGGACAGGGGTTACGAGCAGTACTTC; cdr3_aa: CASSPGRDRGYEQYF
v_call: TRBV5-1; clone_size: -; j_call: TRBJ2-7; d_call: TRBD1; cdr3_nt: TGCGCCAGCAGCTTGGCCACAGGGGGCCACGAGCAGTACTTC; cdr3_aa: CASSLATGGHEQYF
v_call: TRBV11-2; clone_size: once; j_call: TRBJ2-2; d_call: -; cdr3_nt: TGTGCCAGCAGCCCCGGGACACCTTACACCGGGGAGCTGTTTTTT; cdr3_aa: CASSPGTPYTGELFF
v_call: TRBV7-3; clone_size: -; j_call: TRBJ1-2; d_call: TRBD1; cdr3_nt: TGTGCCAGCAGCACCAGACAGGGCGATGGCTACACCTTC; cdr3_aa: CASSTRQGDGYTF
v_call: TRBV29-1; clone_size: -; j_call: TRBJ1-2; d_call: TRBD1; cdr3_nt: TGCAGCGTTGGACAGGGGGTCAACTATGGCTACACCTTC; cdr3_aa: CSVGQGVNYGYTF
v_call: TRBV6-1; clone_size: once; j_call: TRBJ1-2; d_call: TRBD1; cdr3_nt: TGTGCCAGCAGTGCCGCCCCGGGACAGGGCGGTGGCTACACCTTC; cdr3_aa: CASSAAPGQGGGYTF
v_call: TRBV5-1; clone_size: once; j_call: TRBJ2-2; d_call: -; cdr3_nt: TGCGCCAGCAGCAAAGCAGGGATCACCGGGGAGCTGTTTTTT; cdr3_aa: CASSKAGITGELFF
v_call: TRBV5-1; clone_size: -; j_call: TRBJ2-2; d_call: -; cdr3_nt: TGCGCCAGCAGCTTGACGGAAGGAGGTCGAGCCGGGGAGCTGTTTTTT; cdr3_aa: CASSLTEGGRAGELFF
v_call: TRBV5-1; clone_size: -; j_call: TRBJ1-2; d_call: TRBD1; cdr3_nt: TGCGCCAGCAGCGAAGGGACAGGTGGCTATGGCTACACCTTC; cdr3_aa: CASSEGTGGYGYTF
v_call: TRBV5-1; clone_size: -; j_call: TRBJ2-3; d_call: TRBD1; cdr3_nt: TGCGCCAGCAGTATGGGACAGATCACAGATACGCAGTATTTT; cdr3_aa: CASSMGQITDTQYF
v_call: TRBV13; clone_size: -; j_call: TRBJ2-7; d_call: -; cdr3_nt: TGTGCCAGCAGCTTAGGCGGGAGCTCCTACGAGCAGTACTTC; cdr3_aa: CASSLGGSSYEQYF
v_call: TRBV5-1; clone_size: once; j_call: TRBJ2-3; d_call: TRBD2; cdr3_nt: TGCGCCAGCAGCTCCCTAGGGACTAGCGGGGCTATAGATACGCAGTATTTT; cdr3_aa: CASSSLGTSGAIDTQYF
v_call: TRBV5-1; clone_size: -; j_call: TRBJ2-1; d_call: TRBD1; cdr3_nt: TGCGCCAGCAGCTTCGGGACAGGGGGCAATGAGCAGTTCTTC; cdr3_aa: CASSFGTGGNEQFF
v_call: TRBV29-1; clone_size: once; j_call: TRBJ2-3; d_call: -; cdr3_nt: TGCAGCGAGACTGAGCGCGGGAAGGGCCCAGATACGCAGTATTTT; cdr3_aa: CSETERGKGPDTQYF
v_call: TRBV7-8; clone_size: -; j_call: TRBJ1-1; d_call: -; cdr3_nt: TGTGCCAGCATCAAGATAGTAACCAGGACTGAAGCTTTCTTT; cdr3_aa: CASIKIVTRTEAFF
v_call: TRBV18; clone_size: -; j_call: TRBJ2-1; d_call: -; cdr3_nt: TGTGCCAGCTCACCAACTACCTCCCTTGAGCAGTTCTTC; cdr3_aa: CASSPTTSLEQFF
v_call: TRBV2; clone_size: once; j_call: TRBJ1-4; d_call: -; cdr3_nt: TGTGCCAGCAGTGAAGTTGGCAGGGGTAATAATGAAAAACTGTTTTTT; cdr3_aa: CASSEVGRGNNEKLFF
v_call: TRBV19; clone_size: -; j_call: TRBJ1-1; d_call: TRBD1; cdr3_nt: TGTGCCAGTAGTCCCCGGACAGGGAAAACTGAAGCTTTCTTT; cdr3_aa: CASSPRTGKTEAFF
v_call: TRBV2; clone_size: -; j_call: TRBJ1-1; d_call: -; cdr3_nt: TGTGCCAAGACTGGGGACACTGAAGCTTTCTTT; cdr3_aa: CAKTGDTEAFF
v_call: TRBV4-3; clone_size: -; j_call: TRBJ2-2; d_call: -; cdr3_nt: TGCGCCAGCAGCCGGCTAGGACAGTTTAACACCGGGGAGCTGTTTTTT; cdr3_aa: CASSRLGQFNTGELFF
v_call: TRBV10-3; clone_size: once; j_call: TRBJ2-1; d_call: -; cdr3_nt: TGTGCCATGAGCTCGGGCAGGGGGGCCTACAATGAGCAGTTCTTC; cdr3_aa: CAMSSGRGAYNEQFF
v_call: TRBV5-6; clone_size: -; j_call: TRBJ1-2; d_call: TRBD1; cdr3_nt: TGTGCCAGCAGCTTGCCGGGACAGGGCGCCCCTGGCTATGGCTACACCTTC; cdr3_aa: CASSLPGQGAPGYGYTF
v_call: TRBV7-2; clone_size: -; j_call: TRBJ2-2; d_call: TRBD2; cdr3_nt: TGTGCCAGCAGCCTAAGCGGGAGCCGGGGCACCGGGGAGCTGTTTTTT; cdr3_aa: CASSLSGSRGTGELFF
v_call: TRBV28; clone_size: -; j_call: TRBJ1-1; d_call: -; cdr3_nt: TGTGCCAGCAGCCCCCCCTTTACGAACACTGAAGCTTTCTTT; cdr3_aa: CASSPPFTNTEAFF
v_call: TRBV28; clone_size: -; j_call: TRBJ1-5; d_call: -; cdr3_nt: TGTGCCACCCGGGGGGGGACGAGCAATCAGCCCCAGCATTTT; cdr3_aa: CATRGGTSNQPQHF
v_call: TRBV7-9; clone_size: -; j_call: TRBJ2-6; d_call: TRBD2; cdr3_nt: TGTGCCAGCAGCCCTTCTCGGGGGGCTGGGGCCAACGTCCTGACTTTC; cdr3_aa: CASSPSRGAGANVLTF
v_call: TRBV19; clone_size: -; j_call: TRBJ2-7; d_call: -; cdr3_nt: TGTGCCAGTAGTGGTCACGGGACTGGTTCCTACGAGCAGTACTTC; cdr3_aa: CASSGHGTGSYEQYF
v_call: TRBV5-1; clone_size: -; j_call: TRBJ2-7; d_call: TRBD2; cdr3_nt: TGCGCCAGCAGCTGGGGGCGGATAGCGGGAGGCGAGCAGTACTTC; cdr3_aa: CASSWGRIAGGEQYF